These T cell receptor beta chains were read from a single sample in a study of patients and donors after allogeneic stem cell transplantation. MiXCR, run by TCRdb on the RT-PCR reads, gives a single entry per CDR3 protein. The sample has 900,000 to 1,000,000 distinct CDR3 sequences; around 17% are singletons. Source material: blood, either unsorted or a sorted T cell fraction (not recorded which). Receptors were obtained from a human donor who was either an allogeneic HSCT recipient or a stem cell or donor lymphocyte infusion donor (not recorded which). It is not recorded whose cells these are; they may come from a transplant donor. Both conserved end residues are part of each CDR3. A D gene is named only where the DNA matches it firmly. Only some rows state a clone size, as once, few, many or a class for expanded clones.

j_gene | v_gene | abundance | d_gene | CDR3nt | CDR3aa
TRBJ2-7 | TRBV20-1 | many | - | TGCAGTGCTAGCACAGGGATTTACGAGCAGTACTTC | CSASTGIYEQYF
TRBJ2-3 | TRBV12-3/TRBV12-4 | many | - | TGTGCCAGCAGCAGTATTGCGCAGTATTTT | CASSSIAQYF
TRBJ2-1 | TRBV6-6 | - | - | TGTGCCAGCGACGGCGTGACCTACAATGAGCAGTTCTTC | CASDGVTYNEQFF
TRBJ1-2 | TRBV20-1 | - | TRBD1 | TGCAGTGCTCCGAGGGACAGGGGGCTTGTCAAGTATGGCTACACCTTC | CSAPRDRGLVKYGYTF
TRBJ2-7 | TRBV20-1 | - | TRBD1 | TGCAGTGCCCGGCAACCCCAGGGGGCGAGCTCCTACGAGCAGTACTTC | CSARQPQGASSYEQYF
TRBJ1-2 | TRBV7-9 | few | TRBD1 | TGTGCCAGCAGCTTAGATCACAGGGGCTATGGCTACACCTTC | CASSLDHRGYGYTF
TRBJ2-7 | TRBV29-1 | - | - | TGCAGCACGGACTCCTACGAGCAGTACTTC | CSTDSYEQYF
TRBJ1-6 | TRBV5-1 | - | TRBD1 | TGCGCCAGCAGCGAAGGGACAGACAGCTATAATTCACCCCTCCACTTT | CASSEGTDSYNSPLHF
TRBJ1-2 | TRBV4-1 | - | - | TGCGCCAGCAGCCAAGGAGAACGGGGGCGACCCATCTTCTTC | CASSQGERGRPIFF
TRBJ2-1 | TRBV19 | - | TRBD1 | TGTGCCAGTAGTATGGCCGGGACAGCCAATGAGCAGTTCTTC | CASSMAGTANEQFF
TRBJ2-3 | TRBV6-2/TRBV6-3 | - | TRBD2 | TGTGCCAGCAGTCGCGGACTAGCAGATACGCAGTATTTT | CASSRGLADTQYF
TRBJ2-7 | TRBV20-1 | few | - | TGCAGTGCTAGGTCAGCCGGGACCCCAGGAGTGTACGAGCAGTACTTC | CSARSAGTPGVYEQYF
TRBJ1-2 | TRBV2 | few | - | TGTGCCAGCAGTCTGGACGGGGTGTACTATGGCTACACCTTC | CASSLDGVYYGYTF
TRBJ2-4 | TRBV3-1 | - | - | TGTGCCAGCAGCCAGGGGGACGCTCAGTACTTC | CASSQGDAQYF
TRBJ2-3 | TRBV12-3/TRBV12-4 | many | - | TGTGCCTCCCATCCGGGCACAGATACGCAGTATTTT | CASHPGTDTQYF
TRBJ2-5 | TRBV2 | few | - | TGTGCCAGCAGTGATGTTTTGTGGGACCAAGAGACCCAGTACTTC | CASSDVLWDQETQYF